These T cell receptor beta chains were read from a single sample in a study of identical twins. One entry per CDR3 protein, called by TCRdb with MiXCR from the 5' RACE reads. The sample holds about 240,000 distinct CDR3 sequences, approximately 11% seen once. These data also featured in a second study, about yellow fever vaccine responses in identical twins.

The specimen was memory (CD45RO+) T cells sorted from blood. The source is a woman aged 18-29 years in good health. Both conserved end residues are part of each CDR3. D genes are given only for firm matches. Clone size is not always given. Where it is, it says once, few, many or a class for expanded clones.

clone_size,v_call,j_call,d_call,cdr3_nt,cdr3_aa
NA,TRBV27,TRBJ2-5,TRBD2,TGTGCCAGCAGTTTACCCCTCGGCGGGAGAGCTGCAGAGACCCAGTACTTC,CASSLPLGGRAAETQYF
many,TRBV28,TRBJ2-6,NA,TGTGCCAGCAGTTTATTGGGGGGTGGAACTGGGGCCAACGTCCTGACTTTC,CASSLLGGGTGANVLTF
many,TRBV29-1,TRBJ2-1,TRBD2,TGCAGCGTGCTTAAGACTAGCGGGGTTTACAATGAGCAGTTCTTC,CSVLKTSGVYNEQFF
NA,TRBV27,TRBJ2-7,TRBD2,TGTGCCAGCAGTTTAACGGTCGGGGTTAGCGGGATCTCCTACGAGCAGTACTTC,CASSLTVGVSGISYEQYF
NA,TRBV21-1,TRBJ1-1,NA,TGTGCCAGCAGCAAAGGCACGGGACGGGAAGCTTTCTTT,CASSKGTGREAFF
NA,TRBV29-1,TRBJ1-2,TRBD1,TGCAGCGTTCAACGGGACAGGGGAAGCTATGGCTACACCTTC,CSVQRDRGSYGYTF
NA,TRBV27,TRBJ2-5,NA,TGTGCCAGCAGACGGGGAAGGGGTGTACCGGAGACCCAGTACTTC,CASRRGRGVPETQYF
few,TRBV12-3/TRBV12-4,TRBJ1-5,TRBD1,TGTGCCAGCAGTTTAGACAGGGGGCTCGTACCTCGGGGGGATATCAATCAGCCCCAGCATTTT,CASSLDRGLVPRGDINQPQHF
NA,TRBV27,TRBJ2-1,NA,TGTGCCAGCAGTTTCCTAGCAGGGGCTCAGCAGTTCTTC,CASSFLAGAQQFF
few,TRBV6-2/TRBV6-3,TRBJ2-5,NA,TGTGCCAGCAGTAGGAGACTAGAGAGTGAGACCCAGTACTTC,CASSRRLESETQYF
NA,TRBV20-1,TRBJ2-3,NA,TGCAGTGCTAGCCTTGTAGCTCAGTTCACAGATACGCAGTATTTT,CSASLVAQFTDTQYF
NA,TRBV10-2,TRBJ2-7,TRBD1,TGCGCCAGCAGTGATCGGGACAGGCCCACCGCCGAGCAGTACTTC,CASSDRDRPTAEQYF
many,TRBV24-1,TRBJ2-2,NA,TGTGCCACCAGTGATGGCAGGGTCGATGCCGGGGAGCTGTTTTTT,CATSDGRVDAGELFF
NA,TRBV4-1,TRBJ2-3,NA,TGCGCCAGCAGCCAAGCCGGGACAACTAGCACAGATACGCAGTATTTT,CASSQAGTTSTDTQYF
many,TRBV6-5,TRBJ2-3,NA,TGTGCCAGCAGTAAGGCAGATACGCAGTATTTT,CASSKADTQYF
NA,TRBV11-2,TRBJ2-5,TRBD2,TGTGCCAGCAGCTTCCTCGAGGGTGGTAGCGGGAGGCGAGGAGAGACCCAGTACTTC,CASSFLEGGSGRRGETQYF
many,TRBV29-1,TRBJ2-7,NA,TGCAGCGTTGAAGAGCCAACTAGAAGTGCCTACGAGCAGTACTTC,CSVEEPTRSAYEQYF
NA,TRBV7-2,TRBJ2-3,NA,TGTGCCAGCAGCTTAGCGCCCGCCGGGTCAGATACGCAGTATTTT,CASSLAPAGSDTQYF
NA,TRBV14,TRBJ1-1,NA,TGTGCCAGCAGCCAGAGGACCGGCCTGAACACTGAAGCTTTCTTT,CASSQRTGLNTEAFF
few,TRBV5-1,TRBJ2-1,NA,TGCGCCAGCAGCTCGGGACTCCCCTACAATGAGCAGTTCTTC,CASSSGLPYNEQFF
NA,TRBV7-9,TRBJ1-2,NA,TGTGCCAGCAGCAAGGCCGGGACGGCCGACGCTCCCAGCCGCTTC,CASSKAGTADAPSRF
NA,TRBV6-6,TRBJ1-1,NA,TGTGCCAGCAGTACGGGGACTGCCGGAGCTTTCTTT,CASSTGTAGAFF
few,TRBV7-2,TRBJ2-3,NA,TGTGCCAGCAGCCCGCGAACTCAACGGGTCGCAGATACGCAGTATTTT,CASSPRTQRVADTQYF
NA,TRBV4-1,TRBJ1-3,NA,TGCGCCAGCAGCCCGCAGGGGCATGGAAACACCATATATTTT,CASSPQGHGNTIYF
many,TRBV3-1,TRBJ1-1,NA,TGTGCCAGCAGCAAATCACAGGGTTTATCTGAAGCTTTCTTT,CASSKSQGLSEAFF
many,TRBV5-1,TRBJ1-6,NA,TGCGCCAGCAGCTCTGATGGGAATAATTCACCCCTCCACTTT,CASSSDGNNSPLHF
few,TRBV5-1,TRBJ2-3,TRBD2,TGCGCCAGCAGCTCTGGACTAGCGGGGGTCCCCATCACAGATACGCAGTATTTT,CASSSGLAGVPITDTQYF
few,TRBV20-1,TRBJ2-5,NA,TGCAGTGCTCCTCCAGGTGGGGAGACCCAGTACTTC,CSAPPGGETQYF
few,TRBV20-1,TRBJ2-7,TRBD1,TGCAGTGCTAGGCGCGGGGGGGGACAGGGGGCTTACGAGCAGTACTTC,CSARRGGGQGAYEQYF
NA,TRBV7-9,TRBJ2-6,NA,TGTGCCAGCAGCCCCGGCCCGGTGGGGGCAGGGGCCAACGTCCTGACTTTC,CASSPGPVGAGANVLTF
few,TRBV5-6,TRBJ2-3,NA,TGTGCCAGCAGCCCGGTTGGACGTCAAAGCACAGATACGCAGTATTTT,CASSPVGRQSTDTQYF
many,TRBV20-1,TRBJ2-7,NA,TGCAGTGCTAGAGATCCAGGGAAGGAATACGAGCAGTACTTC,CSARDPGKEYEQYF
NA,TRBV18,TRBJ2-3,TRBD1,TGTGCCAGCTCACCCTATGGACAGGGGGCGGCAGATACGCAGTATTTT,CASSPYGQGAADTQYF
few,TRBV30,TRBJ2-3,NA,TGTGCCTGGAGGAACTTTAGCACAGATACGCAGTATTTT,CAWRNFSTDTQYF
many,TRBV12-3/TRBV12-4,TRBJ2-3,TRBD1,TGTGCCAGCAGTTTAGGGTACAGGGGGCGCCCAGATACGCAGTATTTT,CASSLGYRGRPDTQYF
NA,TRBV28,TRBJ2-7,TRBD1,TGTGCCAGCAGTCCATTAACAGGGGGCAAGTACGAGCAGTACTTC,CASSPLTGGKYEQYF
NA,TRBV5-5,TRBJ2-7,TRBD1,TGTGCCAGCAGCTACCCGACAGGGACCTCATACGAGCAGTACTTC,CASSYPTGTSYEQYF
NA,TRBV6-5,TRBJ2-1,TRBD2,TGTGCCAGCAGTTACTCTAGCGGGAGTCCCAATGAGCAGTTCTTC,CASSYSSGSPNEQFF
NA,TRBV20-1,TRBJ2-5,NA,TGCAGTGCTAGCCCAGCTCTTCGGGGCGAGACCCAGTACTTC,CSASPALRGETQYF
NA,TRBV6-2/TRBV6-3,TRBJ2-1,NA,TGTGCCAGCAGTTACTCGGTGGAAGGGAATGAGCAGTTCTTC,CASSYSVEGNEQFF
NA,TRBV27,TRBJ1-1,TRBD1,TGTGCCAGCAGTTTTCTCCGCACAGGGGCGAGGGCGGATGGCGACACTGAAGCTTTCTTT,CASSFLRTGARADGDTEAFF
NA,TRBV28,TRBJ2-2,NA,TGTGCCAGCAGTTTGGGGACTTCTTTCGCCGGGGAGCTGTTTTTT,CASSLGTSFAGELFF
many,TRBV7-3,TRBJ1-5,TRBD1,TGTGCCAGCAGCCTCACAGGGGGCGATCAGCCCCAGCATTTT,CASSLTGGDQPQHF
few,TRBV7-9,TRBJ2-7,TRBD1,TGTGCCAGCAGCCCTGAGGGCAAGGGACAGGGACACTTC,CASSPEGKGQGHF
NA,TRBV5-1,TRBJ2-1,TRBD1,TGCGCCAGCAGCCCAGGACAGGGAAAGGGCGCCTACAATGAGCAGTTCTTC,CASSPGQGKGAYNEQFF
many,TRBV20-1,TRBJ2-1,TRBD2,TGCAGTGCTAGACCTAGCGGGGGGAAGAATGAGCAGTTCTTC,CSARPSGGKNEQFF
many,TRBV15,TRBJ2-5,NA,TGTGCCACCAGCAGAGACCGGTTCGCAGAGACCCAGTACTTC,CATSRDRFAETQYF
few,TRBV7-9,TRBJ2-7,NA,TGTGCCAGCAGCCCCACGACCTACGAGCAGTACTTC,CASSPTTYEQYF
NA,TRBV6-2/TRBV6-3,TRBJ2-5,NA,TGTGCCAGCGGTGGGCGTTTGGCCCAGAACTTC,CASGGRLAQNF
few,TRBV19,TRBJ1-1,NA,TGTGCCAGTAGATCTGGACAGCCGAACACTGAAGCTTTCTTT,CASRSGQPNTEAFF
few,TRBV12-5,TRBJ2-7,NA,TGTGCTAGTGGTTTGGTTCTTCAGGAGACCTCGGATGCCTACGAGCAGTACTTC,CASGLVLQETSDAYEQYF
few,TRBV28,TRBJ1-4,NA,TGTGCCAGCAGGATTAACAGCGCAACTAATGAAAAACTGTTTTTT,CASRINSATNEKLFF
many,TRBV4-3,TRBJ2-7,TRBD1,TGCGCCAGCAGCCAAGATGGGACAGGACCTTACGAGCAGTACTTC,CASSQDGTGPYEQYF
many,TRBV6-2/TRBV6-3,TRBJ1-1,NA,TGTGCCAGCAGTTACTCGGACACTGAAGCTTTCTTT,CASSYSDTEAFF
few,TRBV6-2/TRBV6-3,TRBJ2-2,NA,TGTGCCAGCAGTGTAGGTGGCGGGGAGCTGTTTTTT,CASSVGGGELFF
NA,TRBV6-4,TRBJ2-7,NA,TGTGCCAGCGGGAACAGGGCTTCCTACGAGCAGTACTTC,CASGNRASYEQYF
NA,TRBV6-1,TRBJ2-7,TRBD1,TGTGCCAGCGGCGGGACAGGGTCCTACGAGCAGTACTTC,CASGGTGSYEQYF
few,TRBV20-1,TRBJ1-1,NA,TGCAGTGCTAGAGGGGGTAAACCCACTGAAGCTTTCTTT,CSARGGKPTEAFF
many,TRBV27,TRBJ2-5,TRBD2,TGTGCCAGCAGTTTCCAGGGAGGCGGGAGAATGGAGACCCAGTACTTC,CASSFQGGGRMETQYF